This TCR beta chain is drawn from a study of T-cell reconstitution after alpha-beta-depleted transplantation in children. Study-level points and caveats: Certain patients had high TCRbeta diversity at day 60, and it came from recipient T cells and thymic progenitors that survived.

During its preparation, the TCRbeta library received unique molecular identifiers. TCRdb reanalysed the PCR reads using MiXCR and keeps one entry per CDR3 protein. The sample holds hundreds of thousands of distinct CDR3 sequences, 7.5% to 9.5% seen once. Turning to this clonotype: Its antigen is as yet unknown.

Germline CDR1 reads KGHSH; CDR2 reads LQKENI. V lost 11 bases and J 0 bases, leaving 19 bases between the germline ends. This CDR3 region has 15 residues. The origin of this receptor is a male patient aged 2 to 10 who had a stem cell transplant for acute myeloid leukemia, so the T cells may come from the graft donor. The material sequenced was PBMCs, mostly from graft donor cells, taken 360 days after TCRalphabeta/CD19-depleted stem cell transplant. This sequence joins TRBV18 and TRBJ1-2; D is unclear. As DNA, the CDR3 is TGTGCCTTCGCCCGAACGCTTCGAGCTAACTATGGCTACACCTTC. It codes for CAFARTLRANYGYTF.